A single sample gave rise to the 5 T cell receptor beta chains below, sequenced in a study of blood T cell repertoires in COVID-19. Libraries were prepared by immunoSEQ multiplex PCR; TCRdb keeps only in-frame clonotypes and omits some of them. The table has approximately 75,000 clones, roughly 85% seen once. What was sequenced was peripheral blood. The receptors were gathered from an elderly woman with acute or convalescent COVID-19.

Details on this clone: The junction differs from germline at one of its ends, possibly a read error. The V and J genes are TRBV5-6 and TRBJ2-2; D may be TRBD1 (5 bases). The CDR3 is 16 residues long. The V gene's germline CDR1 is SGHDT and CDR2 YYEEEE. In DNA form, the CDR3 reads TGTGCCAGCAGTTTGGCCGTACAGGCAAACACCGGGGAGCTGTTTTTT. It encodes CASSLAVQANTGELFF.

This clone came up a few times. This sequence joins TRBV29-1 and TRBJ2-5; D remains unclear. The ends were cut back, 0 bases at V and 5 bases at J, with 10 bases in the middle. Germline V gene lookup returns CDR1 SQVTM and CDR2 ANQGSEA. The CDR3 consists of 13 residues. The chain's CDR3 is CSVEDRPGETQYF. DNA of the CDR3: TGCAGCGTTGAAGATCGACCCGGGGAGACCCAGTACTTC.

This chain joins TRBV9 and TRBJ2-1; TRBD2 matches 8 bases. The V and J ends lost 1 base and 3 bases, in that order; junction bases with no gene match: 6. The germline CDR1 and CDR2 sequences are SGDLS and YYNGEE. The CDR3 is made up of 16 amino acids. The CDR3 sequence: CASSVFSAGVYNEQFF. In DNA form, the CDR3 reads TGTGCCAGCAGCGTATTCTCAGCGGGGGTCTACAATGAGCAGTTCTTC.

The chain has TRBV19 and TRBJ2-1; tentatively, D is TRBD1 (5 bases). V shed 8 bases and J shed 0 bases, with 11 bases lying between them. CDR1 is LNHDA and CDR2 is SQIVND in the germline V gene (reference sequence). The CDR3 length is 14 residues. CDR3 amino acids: CASSVDSSYNEQFF. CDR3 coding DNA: TGTGCCAGTTCCGTTGACAGCTCCTACAATGAGCAGTTCTTC.

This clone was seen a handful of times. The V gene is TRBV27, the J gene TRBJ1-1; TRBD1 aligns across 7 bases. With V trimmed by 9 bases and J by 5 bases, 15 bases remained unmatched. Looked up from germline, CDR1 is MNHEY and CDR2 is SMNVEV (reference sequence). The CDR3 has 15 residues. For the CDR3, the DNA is TGTGCCAGTAAAAGGGTGTCCGCGACAGGGACTGAAGCTTTCTTT. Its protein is CASKRVSATGTEAFF.